Listed here are 20 T cell receptor beta chains from one sample, sequenced in a study of cytomegalovirus exposure and HLA in healthy donors. 60 Vbeta and 13 Jbeta primers were used in PCR. The table came from immunoSEQ multiplex PCR; TCRdb's copy has only in-frame clones and leaves some out. The table has around 91,000 clones, over 65% seen once. Input material: PBMCs. Every receptor here comes from a woman aged 40 to 50 in good health and CMV-seropositive.

This clone was seen a few times. CDR3 nucleotides: TGTGCCAGCAGCGTAGCAGGGGTTGGTAGCGAGCAGTACTTC. This encodes CASSVAGVGSEQYF. The chain carries TRBV9 and TRBJ2-7; D is perhaps TRBD1 (6 bases). CDR1 is SGDLS and CDR2 is YYNGEE in the germline V gene. The CDR3 runs to 14 residues. The V end was cut by 0 bases, the J end by 6 bases, with 13 bases between. The full variable domain, completed using reference TRBV9 and TRBJ2-7, is DSGVTQTPKHLITATGQRVTLRCSPRSGDLSVYWYQQSLDQGLQFLIQYYNGEERAKGNILERFSAQQFPDLHSELNLSSLELGDSALYFCASSVAGVGSEQYFGPGTRLTVT.

V gene TRBV6-5 combines with J gene TRBJ1-5; 9 nucleotides agree with TRBD1. V dropped 6 bases and J dropped 7; count of bases not matched to a gene: 7. The germline V gene encodes CDR1 MNHEY and CDR2 SVGAGI. The CDR3 has 14 residues. Here the CDR3 DNA reads TGTGCCAGCAGCTCCGGACAGGGGAGGCAGCCCCAGCATTTT. Residues: CASSSGQGRQPQHF.

The CDR3 region is CASSSLGGGLGEQYF. The CDR3 nucleotides read TGTGCCAGCAGCTCCTTAGGAGGGGGCCTAGGCGAGCAGTACTTC. This chain joins TRBV11-3 and TRBJ2-7; perhaps TRBD1 as D (7 bases). Trimming left V 4 bases short and J 6 bases short, with 19 bases between. The germline V gene has CDR1 SGHNT and CDR2 YENEEA. CDR3 size: 15 residues.

The chain combines TRBV27 with TRBJ1-2; 7 nucleotides match TRBD1. V was clipped by 3 bases and J by 8 bases; unmatched bases: 15. Germline CDR1 and CDR2: MNHEY and SMNVEV (reference sequence). The CDR3 contains 16 residues. CDR3: CASSFSTEGASWGYTF. CDR3 in DNA: TGTGCCAGCAGTTTTTCCACAGAGGGGGCCTCTTGGGGCTACACCTTC.

V gene TRBV7-6 combines with J gene TRBJ2-7, with D possibly TRBD2 on 5 matching bases. The CDR3 sequence is 15 residues long. Trimming took off 1 base at V and 1 base at J, with 11 bases between the two ends. CDR1 is SGHVS and CDR2 is FNYEAQ in the germline V gene. In DNA, the CDR3 is TGTGCCAGCAGCTTAGGCCAGGCGGGTTCCTACGAGCAGTACTTC. Protein product: CASSLGQAGSYEQYF.

The chain has TRBV7-8 and TRBJ2-5, with TRBD1 matching over 8 bases. Unmatched junction bases numbered 13, after V lost 5 bases and J lost 2 bases. The CDR3 is 17 amino acids. Germline-derived CDR1 and CDR2 are SGHVS and FQNEAQ. CDR3 sequence reads: CASSQRGGQGLQETQYF. In DNA, the CDR3 is TGTGCCAGCAGCCAACGCGGCGGACAGGGACTTCAAGAGACCCAGTACTTC.

The V gene is TRBV27, the J gene TRBJ2-3; TRBD1 agrees at 9 bases. CDR1 and CDR2 from the germline V gene are MNHEY and SMNVEV (reference sequence). V was clipped by 6 bases and J by 4 bases; unmatched bases: 8. There are 15 residues in the CDR3. CDR3 sequence: CASRGGTGRSDTQYF. The CDR3 DNA follows: TGTGCCAGCAGGGGAGGGACAGGGAGGTCAGATACGCAGTATTTT.

V and J are TRBV19 and TRBJ2-1; maybe TRBD2 (6 bases). The V and J ends lost 3 bases and 8 bases respectively, with 20 bases between them. Germline V gives CDR1 LNHDA, CDR2 SQIVND (reference sequence). The CDR3 is made up of 16 amino acids. In nucleotides, the CDR3 is TGTGCCAGTAGTATCTCCCTAGCGACCCCAGGACATGAGCAGTTCTTC. Its protein product is CASSISLATPGHEQFF.

This clone was counted only a few times. The V call is TRBV6-5, the J call TRBJ1-2; D possibly corresponds to TRBD1 (5 bases). Germline V lookup: CDR1 MNHEY, CDR2 SVGAGI. The ends were cut back, 5 bases at V and 3 bases at J, with 10 bases in the middle. The CDR3 has 13 residues. CDR3 protein: CASSTPGYYGYTF. DNA for the CDR3: TGTGCCAGCAGTACCCCAGGGTACTATGGCTACACCTTC.

V and J are TRBV6-1 and TRBJ2-1, with 10 nucleotides matching TRBD2. The CDR3 totals 14 residues. Trimming at V came to 6 bases and at J to 9 bases, leaving 8 bases not matched to a gene. From germline, CDR1 is MNHNS and CDR2 SASEGT. CDR3 protein: CASRPGLASGEQFF. CDR3 coding DNA: TGTGCCAGCAGACCGGGACTAGCGTCGGGTGAGCAGTTCTTC.

The chain has TRBV5-1 and TRBJ1-1; D uncertain. The germline V gene encodes CDR1 SGHRS and CDR2 YFSETQ. V lost 0 bases, J lost 3 bases, and 9 bases lay in between. The length of the CDR3 is 14 residues. The CDR3 bases are TGCGCCAGCAGCTTGGTTCCCGGGGACACTGAAGCTTTCTTT. Translated: CASSLVPGDTEAFF. Combining the CDR3 with reference TRBV5-1 and TRBJ1-1 gives the whole variable domain KAGVTQTPRYLIKTRGQQVTLSCSPISGHRSVSWYQQTPGQGLQFLFEYFSETQRNKGNFPGRFSGRQFSNSRSEMNVSTLELGDSALYLCASSLVPGDTEAFFGQGTRLTVV.

This chain joins TRBV6-5 and TRBJ2-3, with D perhaps matching TRBD2 (5 bases). The V end lost 7 bases, the J end lost 1 base, and 9 bases lay between the germline ends. This CDR3 is 13 amino acids long. The germline V gene has CDR1 MNHEY and CDR2 SVGAGI. Written as DNA, the CDR3 is TGTGCCAGCACGAGGACTGGCACAGATACGCAGTATTTT. This encodes CASTRTGTDTQYF.

The chain is built from TRBV19 and TRBJ2-4, with 10 bases fitting TRBD1. Germline assignment: CDR1 LNHDA and CDR2 SQIVND (reference sequence). J was trimmed by 5 bases and V by 5 bases; bases with no gene match: 6. This CDR3 is 15 amino acids long. CDR3 DNA sequence: TGTGCCAGTAGTCCCTGGACAGGGGGGGAAAACATTCAGTACTTC. It yields the protein CASSPWTGGENIQYF.

The chain couples TRBV18 to TRBJ1-1; D is undetermined. With 5 bases removed from V and 6 bases from J, the gap between germline ends came to 13 bases. This CDR3 is 13 amino acids long. The germline CDR1 and CDR2 sequences are KGHSH and LQKENI. CDR3 protein: CASSFGVSAEAFF. The CDR3 coding sequence is TGTGCCAGCTCATTCGGGGTGTCGGCTGAAGCTTTCTTT.

This chain connects TRBV2 to TRBJ1-4, with D possibly being TRBD1 (5 bases). Deletions cut 10 bases from V and 3 bases from J, with 12 bases between. The CDR3 consists of 13 residues. Looked up from germline, CDR1 is SNHLY and CDR2 is FYNNEI. CDR3 nucleotides: TGTGCCACCAAGACAGCCCCTAATGAAAAACTGTTTTTT. It codes for CATKTAPNEKLFF.

This clone was recorded a few times. This chain joins TRBV5-6 and TRBJ2-7; a possible D gene is TRBD2 (6 bases). Germline-derived CDR1 and CDR2 are SGHDT and YYEEEE. Trimming removed 0 bases at V and 1 base at J, with 8 bases between. The CDR3 runs 14 residues. CDR3 sequence (DNA): TGTGCCAGCAGCTTGGGCGGGACTTCCTACGAGCAGTACTTC. Translated, it gives CASSLGGTSYEQYF.

The chain has TRBV11-2 and TRBJ2-7, with D perhaps TRBD2 (5 bases). Trimming left V 11 bases short and J 2 bases short, with 19 bases between. This CDR3 has 14 residues. The germline V gene encodes CDR1 SGHAT and CDR2 FQNNGV. In DNA, the CDR3 is TGTGCCGTGGAGGACTCGTACGTAACCTACGAGCAGTACTTC. Translated, it gives CAVEDSYVTYEQYF.

This clone is a singleton in its sample. This sequence joins TRBV5-4 and TRBJ1-6; D unclear. The CDR3 has 14 amino acids. The germline V gene has CDR1 SGHNT and CDR2 YYREEE (reference sequence). V was clipped by 4 bases and J by 0 bases, with 5 bases between them. The chain's CDR3 is CASSTSSYNSPLHF. CDR3 nucleotide sequence: TGTGCCAGCAGCACGAGCTCCTATAATTCACCCCTCCACTTT.

V is TRBV7-8 and J is TRBJ1-2; D is perhaps TRBD1 (6 bases). Trimming took off 8 bases at V and 8 bases at J, with 21 bases between the two ends. Germline values: CDR1 SGHVS, CDR2 FQNEAQ. The CDR3 runs 14 residues. CDR3 bases: TGTGCCAGCGGGGGACCGACAGGTGCTTTGGGCTACACCTTC. It codes for CASGGPTGALGYTF.

This rearrangement joins TRBV7-2 to TRBJ2-7, with D possibly TRBD2 on 6 matching bases. Per the germline V gene, CDR1 is SGHTA and CDR2 is FQGNSA. Trimming shortened V by 4 bases and J by 2 bases, and 12 bases separated the two germline ends. The CDR3 length is 14 residues. This CDR3 is CASSSGTYPYEQYF. The CDR3 coding sequence is TGTGCCAGCAGCTCCGGGACTTACCCCTACGAGCAGTACTTC.